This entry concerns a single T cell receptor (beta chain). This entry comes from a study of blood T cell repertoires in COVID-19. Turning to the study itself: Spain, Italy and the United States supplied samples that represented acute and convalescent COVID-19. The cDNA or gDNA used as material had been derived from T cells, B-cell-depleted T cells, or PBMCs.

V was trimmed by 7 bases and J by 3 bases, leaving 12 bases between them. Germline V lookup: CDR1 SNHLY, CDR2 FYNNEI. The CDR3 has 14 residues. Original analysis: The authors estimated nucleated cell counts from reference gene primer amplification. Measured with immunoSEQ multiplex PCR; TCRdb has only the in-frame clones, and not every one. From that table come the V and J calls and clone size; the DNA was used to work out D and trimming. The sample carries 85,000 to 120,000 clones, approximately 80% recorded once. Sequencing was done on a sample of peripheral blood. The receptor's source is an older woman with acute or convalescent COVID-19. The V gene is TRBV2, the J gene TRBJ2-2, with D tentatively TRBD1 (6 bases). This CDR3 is CASMYRDDTGELFF. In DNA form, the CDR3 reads TGTGCCAGCATGTACAGGGATGACACCGGGGAGCTGTTTTTT.